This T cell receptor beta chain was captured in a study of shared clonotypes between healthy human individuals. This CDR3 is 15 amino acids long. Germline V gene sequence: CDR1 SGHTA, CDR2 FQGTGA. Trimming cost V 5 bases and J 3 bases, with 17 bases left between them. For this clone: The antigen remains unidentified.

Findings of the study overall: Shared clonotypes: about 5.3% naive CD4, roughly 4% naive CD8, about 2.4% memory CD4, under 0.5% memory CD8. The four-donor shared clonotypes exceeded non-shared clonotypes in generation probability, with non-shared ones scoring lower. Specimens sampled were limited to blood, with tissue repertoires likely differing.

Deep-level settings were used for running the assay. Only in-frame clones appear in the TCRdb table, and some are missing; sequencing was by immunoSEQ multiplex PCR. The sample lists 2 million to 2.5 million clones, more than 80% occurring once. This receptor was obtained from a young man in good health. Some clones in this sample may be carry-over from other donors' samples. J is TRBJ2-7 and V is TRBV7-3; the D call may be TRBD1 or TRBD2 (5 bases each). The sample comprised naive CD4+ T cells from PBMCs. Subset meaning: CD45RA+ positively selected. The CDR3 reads CASSKQGVGGYEQYF. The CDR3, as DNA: TGTGCCAGCAGCAAACAAGGGGTTGGGGGCTACGAGCAGTACTTC. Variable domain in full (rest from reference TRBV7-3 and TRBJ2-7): GAGVSQTPSNKVTEKGKYVELRCDPISGHTALYWYRQSLGQGPEFLIYFQGTGAADDSGLPNDRFFAVRPEGSVSTLKIQRTERGDSAVYLCASSKQGVGGYEQYFGPGTRLTVT.